Sequencing of this T cell receptor beta chain was carried out in a study of blood T cells in healthy people across ages. Germline V gene lookup returns CDR1 MGHDK and CDR2 SYGVNS. The CDR3 is 13 amino acids. V was cut by 6 bases and J by 7 bases, with 10 bases left in between. A second PCR, run for about 7 to 11 cycles, used a sample-barcoded 5' primer plus a J-beta primer mix. TCRdb called the 5' RACE reads again in MiXCR, with one record for every CDR3 protein. The table shows about 570,000 distinct CDR3 sequences, with around 27% occurring only once. These records were also assigned to another study, of T cells of mothers and their children.

Specimen: blood. This TCR came from a boy aged 2 to 10 in good health. The chain links TRBV25-1 to TRBJ1-6; D uncertain. In nucleotides, the CDR3 is TGTGCCAGCAGAGAGGGTGGGAATTCACCCCTCCACTTT. Its translation is CASREGGNSPLHF.